The following is a T cell receptor (beta chain) sequence with its context. Germline V gene sequence: CDR1 ENHRY, CDR2 SYGVKD. This CDR3 is 14 amino acids long. With 7 bases clipped from V and 6 bases from J, the junction kept 11 bases outside the gene matches. The sample belongs to a study of blood T cell repertoires in COVID-19. Study information: PBMCs, B-cell-depleted T cells, or T cells provided the cDNA or gDNA that made up the material.

Authors' methods: How many nucleated cells were present was estimated from reference gene primer amplification. Data came from immunoSEQ multiplex PCR; TCRdb stores just in-frame clones and leaves some out. The V and J calls and clone size come from that table; D and trimming were worked out from the DNA. In the table there are some 49,000 clones, about 92% of which are singletons. The sequenced material came from peripheral blood. The rearrangement joins TRBV10-3 to TRBJ1-1; TRBD1 matches at 7 bases. The sequence derives from a man aged 55-75 years with COVID-19, enrolled during active disease. The CDR3 DNA sequence: TGTGCCATCAAGACCGACAGGGCGGCCTCTGAAGCTTTCTTT. This translates into CAIKTDRAASEAFF.